This T cell receptor beta chain was sequenced for a study of blood T cell repertoires in COVID-19. Study details: Samples representing acute and convalescent COVID-19 were sourced from the United States, Italy and Spain.

Original processing notes: For nucleated cells, counts were estimated from reference gene primer amplification. Sequencing was performed with immunoSEQ multiplex PCR; in TCRdb, only in-frame clones are kept and a portion is missing. The V and J calls and clone size are taken from that table; D and trimming were inferred from the DNA. The sample comprises roughly 270,000 clones, roughly 85% of which are singletons, and approximately 5.1% rests with the top ten. The CDR3 is 13 residues long. This TCR was sampled from a man between 45 and 60 years old with active or convalescent COVID-19. The sequencing sample was made of peripheral blood. The gene calls are TRBV21-1 and TRBJ2-7; TRBD1 is the table's D call, not checked against the DNA. TRBV21-1 is a recognized pseudogene. The CDR3 loop is CASSARDSYEQYF. The CDR3, as DNA: TGTGCCAGCAGCGCCCGGGACAGCTACGAGCAGTACTTC.